The next 26 T cell receptor beta chains were all read from a single sample in a study of neurological immune-mediated disorders (dated by TCRdb to the late 2010s). Libraries were built with 5' RACE. The instrument given in TCRdb is Illumina HiSeq 2500. TCRdb passed the public sequencing reads through fastp at Q25 and MiXCR, retaining productive beta sequences. Rows are unified per CDR3 protein, each entry keeping the most common DNA and genes. This sample gives just under 60,000 distinct CDR3 sequences in total; 2% to 2.5% of them show up just once. 2.5% to 3.5% of the sample rests with the top ten. Sequenced input: PBMCs. These receptors were collected from a man aged 50-59 years with multiple sclerosis.

By share, this clonotype ranks as medium-sized. This rearrangement joins TRBV7-2 to TRBJ2-5, with D uncertain. Germline V gene sequence: CDR1 SGHTA, CDR2 FQGNSA. The CDR3 is made up of 13 amino acids. The V and J ends lost 6 bases and 5 bases respectively, with 13 bases between them. The CDR3 bases are TGTGCCAGCAGTCGAGGCTACGGGGAGACCCAGTACTTC. This translates into CASSRGYGETQYF.

There are a few counts of this clonotype. The CDR3 sequence: CATSDFGGAREQFF. The CDR3 DNA follows: TGTGCCACCAGTGATTTTGGGGGGGCTCGCGAGCAGTTCTTC. The rearrangement links TRBV24-1 to TRBJ2-1; tentative D call: TRBD2 (7 bases). Trimming stripped 1 base from V and 10 bases from J, with 13 bases between. The CDR3 is made up of 14 amino acids. Germline CDR1 and CDR2: KGHDR and SFDVKD.

This clonotype was seen many times. The chain recombines TRBV20-1 with TRBJ1-3, with 7 bases lining up with TRBD1. Germline V lookup: CDR1 DFQATT, CDR2 SNEGSKA (reference sequence). V lost 3 bases to trimming and J lost 8 bases; unmatched junction nucleotides: 13. The CDR3 length is 15 residues. The chain's CDR3 is CSASAGTARGDTIYF. CDR3 nucleotides: TGCAGTGCTAGCGCAGGGACAGCCCGCGGGGACACCATATATTTT.

In its sample, this clonotype was seen many times. The rearrangement joins TRBV11-3 to TRBJ1-2, with D tentatively TRBD1 (5 bases). The CDR3 loop spans 14 amino acids. V lost 0 bases to trimming and J lost 5 bases, with 10 bases between them. The germline gives CDR1 SGHNT, CDR2 YENEEA. As DNA, the CDR3 is TGTGCCAGCAGCTTAGAGGGGACGAGATATGGCTACACCTTC. Translated, it gives CASSLEGTRYGYTF.

This clonotype was observed at least ten times. J is TRBJ1-6 and V is TRBV6-5; TRBD1 might be the D (5 bases). The CDR3 totals 13 residues. Trimming removed 5 bases at V and 3 bases at J, with 5 bases between. The germline V gene encodes CDR1 MNHEY and CDR2 SVGAGI. CDR3 bases: TGTGCCAGCAGTCAGGGCTATAATTCACCCCTCCACTTT. Its protein is CASSQGYNSPLHF.

This clonotype was counted ten times or more. J is TRBJ2-7 and V is TRBV5-6, with 8 bases aligning to TRBD1. With V trimmed by 4 bases and J by 2 bases, 8 bases remained unmatched. Germline CDR1 SGHDT, CDR2 YYEEEE. CDR3 length equals 15 residues. For the CDR3, the DNA is TGTGCCAGCAGCCGACAGGGGAGTGGGACCTACGAGCAGTACTTC. This encodes CASSRQGSGTYEQYF.

This clonotype was seen a handful of times. The chain employs TRBV2 and TRBJ2-7; D possibly corresponds to TRBD1 (7 bases). The length of the CDR3 is 13 residues. Per germline, CDR1 SNHLY and CDR2 FYNNEI. The germline V and J ends were trimmed by 5 bases and 7 bases, with 15 bases remaining between them. The CDR3 loop reads CASSPTGAGEQYF. The CDR3 region has the DNA TGTGCCAGCAGTCCTACAGGGGCGGGGGAGCAGTACTTC. Filled out from reference TRBV2 and TRBJ2-7, the complete variable domain reads EPEVTQTPSHQVTQMGQEVILRCVPISNHLYFYWYRQILGQKVEFLVSFYNNEISEKSEIFDDQFSVERPDGSNFTLKIRSTKLEDSAMYFCASSPTGAGEQYFGPGTRLTVT.

This clonotype was recorded many times. This chain joins TRBV20-1 and TRBJ2-1; D ambiguous. The CDR3 runs 15 residues. V lost 3 bases, J lost 4 bases, and 16 bases lay in between. Germline V gives CDR1 DFQATT, CDR2 SNEGSKA (reference sequence). The CDR3 loop reads CSARPVPNTYNEQFF. The CDR3 DNA sequence: TGCAGTGCTAGGCCAGTCCCAAACACTTACAATGAGCAGTTCTTC.

The sample holds many counts of this clonotype. The chain has TRBV7-2 and TRBJ1-6; no definite D call. The V and J ends lost 1 base and 9 bases respectively, with 13 bases between them. CDR1 and CDR2 (germline): SGHTA, FQGNSA. This CDR3 contains 15 residues. The CDR3 DNA reads TGTGCCAGCAGCTTAGAGAGGCATTCTGGTTCACCCCTCCACTTT. Residues: CASSLERHSGSPLHF. The variable domain in full, completed from reference TRBV7-2 and TRBJ1-6, reads GAGVSQSPSNKVTEKGKDVELRCDPISGHTALYWYRQSLGQGLEFLIYFQGNSAPDKSGLPSDRFSAERTGGSVSTLTIQRTQQEDSAVYLCASSLERHSGSPLHFGNGTRLTVT.

This clonotype was counted only a few times. Given a much more abundant clone one base away, this may be a read error. The V call is TRBV12-3 or TRBV12-4, the J call TRBJ1-2; D gene unclear. V dropped 5 bases and J dropped 10 bases, with 17 bases sitting between them. The CDR3 is 13 amino acids. CDR3 sequence: CASSRRQAKVYTF. The DNA of the CDR3 is TGTGCCAGCAGTCGACGGCAGGCTAAGGTCTACACCTTC.

This clonotype was picked up many times. This chain uses TRBV10-3 with TRBJ2-1, with 8 bases identical to TRBD2. Germline CDR1 reads ENHRY; CDR2 reads SYGVKD. The J segment lost 4 bases and the V segment lost 0 bases, leaving 8 bases of the junction unmatched. The CDR3 runs 17 residues. The CDR3 is CAISESMAGGRYNEQFF. In DNA, the CDR3 is TGTGCCATCAGTGAGTCAATGGCGGGGGGAAGATACAATGAGCAGTTCTTC.

This clonotype was counted ten times or more. V and J are TRBV5-6 and TRBJ2-5; D is perhaps TRBD1 (5 bases). This CDR3 has 14 residues. Germline lookup yields CDR1 SGHDT and CDR2 YYEEEE. V was trimmed by 0 bases and J by 2 bases, leaving 8 bases between them. The CDR3, as DNA: TGTGCCAGCAGCTTGGGGACACCACAAGAGACCCAGTACTTC. Translated: CASSLGTPQETQYF.

This clonotype was recorded many times. The chain is built from TRBV29-1 and TRBJ1-3; possibly TRBD1 for D (6 bases). Trimming left V 6 bases short and J 4 bases short, with 13 bases between. The CDR3 is made up of 13 amino acids. Germline V gene sequence: CDR1 SQVTM, CDR2 ANQGSEA. The chain's CDR3 is CSVCRGSGNTIYF. CDR3 DNA: TGCAGCGTCTGCAGGGGCTCCGGAAACACCATATATTTT. The variable domain in full, with the rest retrieved from reference TRBV29-1 and TRBJ1-3, is SAVISQKPSRDICQRGTSLTIQCQVDSQVTMMFWYRQQPGQSLTLIATANQGSEATYESGFVIDKFPISRPNLTFSTLTVSNMSPEDSSIYLCSVCRGSGNTIYFGEGSWLTVV.

This clonotype was seen repeatedly, ten times or more. CDR3 nucleotides: TGTGCCAGCAGTTTGGGCAGCGTAACTCTCAATTCACCCCTCCACTTT. Its protein is CASSLGSVTLNSPLHF. This chain joins TRBV27 and TRBJ1-6, with unresolved D. The germline V gene encodes CDR1 MNHEY and CDR2 SMNVEV (reference sequence). The V end lost 3 bases, the J end lost 7 bases, and 16 bases lay between the germline ends. There are 16 residues in the CDR3.

At least ten counts were recorded for this clonotype. The V call is TRBV15, the J call TRBJ2-1, with no clear D. Deletions cut 0 bases from V and 9 bases from J, with 9 bases between. CDR1 is LNHNV, CDR2 YYDKDF, per germline (reference sequence). The CDR3 sequence is 13 residues long. The CDR3 DNA follows: TGTGCCACCAGCAGAGATCGGCAAAGTGAGCAGTTCTTC. Translated, it gives CATSRDRQSEQFF. Together with reference TRBV15 and TRBJ2-1, the CDR3 gives the full variable domain: DAMVIQNPRYQVTQFGKPVTLSCSQTLNHNVMYWYQQKSSQAPKLLFHYYDKDFNNEADTPDNFQSRRPNTSFCFLDIRSPGLGDTAMYLCATSRDRQSEQFFGPGTRLTVL.

This clonotype occurred many times. The chain recombines TRBV6-2 or TRBV6-3 with TRBJ1-2; D call uncertain. The V gene lost 4 bases and the J gene lost 6 bases, with 18 bases spanning the gap. Germline V gives CDR1 MNHEY, CDR2 SVGEGT. The CDR3 sequence is 15 residues long. Here the CDR3 DNA reads TGTGCCAGCAGTTCAACACGCTCCGGGGTCGATGGCTACACCTTC. Its protein product is CASSSTRSGVDGYTF.

This clonotype has a count of ten or more. The chain joins TRBV4-2 to TRBJ1-6; D not certain. Trimming pared 0 bases from V and 13 bases from J, leaving 7 bases between. The V gene's germline CDR1 is LGHNA and CDR2 YNFKEQ. This CDR3 has 12 amino acids. The CDR3, as DNA: TGTGCCAGCAGCCAAGACAAGTCTCCCCTCCACTTT. Its translation is CASSQDKSPLHF.

This clonotype was seen many times. This sequence joins TRBV7-9 and TRBJ2-5; TRBD2 matches 9 bases. V dropped 3 bases and J dropped 13; count of bases not matched to a gene: 9. CDR3 length: 13 amino acids. Germline V CDR1 and CDR2: SEHNR, FQNEAQ (reference sequence). CDR3 nucleotides: TGTGCCAGCAGCTTGGACCTAGCGGGAACAACGTACTTC. As protein: CASSLDLAGTTYF. The full variable domain, rest sourced from reference TRBV7-9 and TRBJ2-5, is DTGVSQNPRHKITKRGQNVTFRCDPISEHNRLYWYRQTLGQGPEFLTYFQNEAQLEKSRLLSDRFSAERPKGSFSTLEIQRTEQGDSAMYLCASSLDLAGTTYFGPGTRLLVL.

This clonotype has at least ten counts. The chain couples TRBV5-1 to TRBJ2-4; 13 positions match TRBD2. The CDR3 extends over 15 amino acids. Trimming cost V 0 bases and J 7 bases; bases outside gene matches: 1. CDR1 SGHRS and CDR2 YFSETQ come from the germline V gene. The CDR3: CASSLGTSGGNIQYF. CDR3 nucleotide sequence: TGCGCCAGCAGCTTGGGGACTAGCGGGGGTAACATTCAGTACTTC.

This clonotype has a count of ten or more. V and J are TRBV7-9 and TRBJ2-1; TRBD1 aligns across 8 bases. The V gene's germline CDR1 is SEHNR and CDR2 FQNEAQ (reference sequence). V was pared by 7 bases and J by 0 bases, with 11 bases of the junction left unmatched. The CDR3 is made up of 17 amino acids. In nucleotides, the CDR3 is TGTGCCAGCACCTCTACAGGGGGGACTGACTCCTACAATGAGCAGTTCTTC. This translates into CASTSTGGTDSYNEQFF.

This clonotype was counted ten times or more. V gene TRBV4-2 combines with J gene TRBJ2-5; possible D gene TRBD2, 6 bases. The CDR3 consists of 16 residues. V lost 3 bases and J 5 bases, leaving 19 bases between the germline ends. CDR1 and CDR2 (germline): LGHNA, YNFKEQ. The CDR3 protein is CASSQGTRTGEETQYF. CDR3 DNA sequence: TGTGCCAGCAGCCAGGGGACCCGAACGGGAGAGGAGACCCAGTACTTC.

This clonotype was recorded at least ten times. The J gene is TRBJ2-1, the V gene TRBV10-3; D is possibly TRBD1 (6 bases). The germline V gene encodes CDR1 ENHRY and CDR2 SYGVKD. Trimming took off 6 bases at V and 2 bases at J, with 20 bases between the two ends. The CDR3 is 17 residues long. The CDR3 nucleotides read TGTGCCATCAGGCCCCAAGAGGGGGAAGGGACCTACAATGAGCAGTTCTTC. Protein: CAIRPQEGEGTYNEQFF.

The table lists this clonotype with many counts. The chain recombines TRBV11-2 with TRBJ2-3; TRBD1 aligns across 9 bases. V was clipped by 4 bases and J by 4 bases; unmatched bases: 9. Germline V CDR1 and CDR2: SGHAT, FQNNGV. CDR3 size: 16 residues. CDR3 residues: CASSYNRGRGADTQYF. CDR3 sequence (DNA): TGTGCCAGCAGCTACAACAGGGGGCGAGGCGCAGATACGCAGTATTTT.

Comments on this clonotype: At one end, the junction sequence differs from germline, possibly due to a read error. This sequence joins TRBV6-5 and TRBJ1-2; D is perhaps TRBD1 (5 bases). Germline CDR1 reads MNHEY; CDR2 reads SVGAGI. CDR3 length: 12 residues. The CDR3: CDSTTGGYGYTF. DNA of the CDR3: TGTGACAGCACCACCGGGGGATATGGCTACACCTTC.

Ten or more counts support this clonotype. The chain carries TRBV4-3 and TRBJ2-5, with TRBD2 matching over 8 bases. Germline V gene lookup returns CDR1 LGHNA and CDR2 YSLEER. The CDR3 sequence is 17 residues long. The V and J ends lost 0 bases and 4 bases, in that order; junction bases with no gene match: 10. In DNA, the CDR3 is TGCGCCAGCAGCCAAGATGTGGCGGGGGGCCAGGGAGAGACCCAGTACTTC. It yields the protein CASSQDVAGGQGETQYF.

This clonotype showed up many times. The chain has TRBV6-5 and TRBJ2-1; no definite D call. The V end was cut by 0 bases, the J end by 2 bases, with 8 bases between. CDR3 size: 15 residues. From germline, CDR1 is MNHEY and CDR2 SVGAGI. As DNA, the CDR3 is TGTGCCAGCAGTTACTCAAGAACAGCCTACAATGAGCAGTTCTTC. Protein: CASSYSRTAYNEQFF.